What follows are 21 T cell receptor beta chains derived from one specimen sequenced in a study of OX40 agonist ivuxolimab in advanced cancers. The table came from immunoSEQ multiplex PCR; TCRdb's copy has only in-frame clones and leaves some out. The sample lists 70,000 to 85,000 clones; 85% to 95% were seen once. The source material was CD4+ or CD8+ T cells sorted from blood, sampled in a trial of the OX40 agonist ivuxolimab. The receptors come from an adult with an advanced solid tumor such as melanoma, head and neck, liver or kidney cancer.

This clone occurred once. This chain's CDR3 is CASSSLAGGTGELFF. CDR3 coding DNA: TGTGCCAGCAGCTCACTAGCGGGCGGGACCGGGGAGCTGTTTTTT. The V gene is TRBV11-1, the J gene TRBJ2-2; 9 bases map to TRBD2. V shed 4 bases, J shed 5 bases, and the junction held 5 bases outside the gene matches. This CDR3 spans 15 amino acids. CDR1 is SGHAT, CDR2 FQDESV, per germline (reference sequence).

This sequence joins TRBV6-5 and TRBJ2-3; D unresolved. Per the germline V gene, CDR1 is MNHEY and CDR2 is SVGAGI. V was pared by 6 bases and J by 0 bases, with 7 bases between. The CDR3 is 13 amino acids. CDR3 residues: CASRSISTDTQYF. CDR3 nucleotide sequence: TGTGCCAGCAGAAGTATTAGCACAGATACGCAGTATTTT.

V and J are TRBV19 and TRBJ2-1; 15 bases line up with TRBD2. This CDR3 contains 15 residues. J gave up 6 bases and V 5 bases, and 2 bases lay outside the gene matches. Germline V CDR1 and CDR2: LNHDA, SQIVND (reference sequence). The CDR3 nucleotides read TGTGCCAGTAGTGGGACTAGCGGGAGGCTCAATGAGCAGTTCTTC. Translating gives CASSGTSGRLNEQFF.

The rearrangement uses TRBV10-2 and TRBJ2-6; no clear D gene. The ends were cut back, 5 bases at V and 4 bases at J, with 9 bases in the middle. The CDR3 consists of 14 residues. Germline values: CDR1 WSHSY, CDR2 SAAADI. CDR3 sequence reads: CASSRVGGANVLTF. The CDR3 bases are TGCGCCAGCAGTCGTGTGGGAGGGGCCAACGTCCTGACTTTC.

The chain recombines TRBV5-6 with TRBJ2-7; D remains unclear. Germline-derived CDR1 and CDR2 are SGHDT and YYEEEE. Trimming pared 4 bases from V and 1 base from J, leaving 3 bases between. CDR3 size: 11 residues. The CDR3 DNA reads TGTGCCAGCAGCCGTTCCTACGAGCAGTACTTC. Encoded protein: CASSRSYEQYF.

The CDR3 here is CASSVTSSSGNTIYF. CDR3 DNA: TGTGCCAGCAGCGTAACTTCGAGCTCTGGAAACACCATATATTTT. The chain employs TRBV9 and TRBJ1-3; D is unclear. Germline loops: CDR1 SGDLS, CDR2 YYNGEE. Deletions cut 1 base from V and 0 bases from J, with 8 bases between. CDR3 length: 15 amino acids.

V usage is TRBV7-3 and J usage is TRBJ1-5; TRBD1 might be the D (6 bases). CDR3 length equals 13 residues. The germline V and J ends were trimmed by 6 bases and 6 bases, with 12 bases remaining between them. Germline CDR1 and CDR2: SGHTA and FQGTGA. For the CDR3, the DNA is TGTGCCAGCAGTTTACAGGGAGGTCAGCCCCAGCATTTT. It is translated as CASSLQGGQPQHF.

V usage is TRBV6-1 and J usage is TRBJ1-2; 7 bases match TRBD1. This CDR3 comprises 13 residues. J lost 8 bases, V lost 8 bases, and 11 bases had no gene match. The V gene's germline CDR1 is MNHNS and CDR2 SASEGT. DNA of the CDR3: TGTGCCAGCGGGGACAGAAGCTTTGGGGGCTACACCTTC. It specifies CASGDRSFGGYTF.

The J gene is TRBJ2-1, the V gene TRBV30; TRBD2 is a possible D gene (5 bases). Germline V gene sequence: CDR1 GTSNPN, CDR2 SVGIG (reference sequence). The CDR3 consists of 12 residues. The germline V and J ends were trimmed by 3 bases and 6 bases, with 9 bases remaining between them. As DNA, the CDR3 is TGTGCCTGGAGGGAAGGAGGCAATGAGCAGTTCTTC. Encoded protein: CAWREGGNEQFF. Drawing the rest from reference TRBV30 and TRBJ2-1, the complete variable domain is SQTIHQWPATLVQPVGSPLSLECTVEGTSNPNLYWYRQAAGRGLQLLFYSVGIGQISSEVPQNLSASRPQDRQFILSSKKLLLSDSGFYLCAWREGGNEQFFGPGTRLTVL.

The chain links TRBV6-1 to TRBJ2-1, with 7 bases identical to TRBD1. Trimming cost V 6 bases and J 7 bases; bases outside gene matches: 6. CDR1 and CDR2 from the germline V gene are MNHNS and SASEGT. CDR3 length: 13 amino acids. CDR3 sequence reads: CASSLDRENEQFF. DNA of the CDR3: TGTGCCAGCAGCCTAGACAGGGAGAATGAGCAGTTCTTC.

The rearrangement uses TRBV14 and TRBJ2-3; maybe TRBD1 (6 bases). The CDR3 runs 17 residues. Trimming stripped 0 bases from V and 2 bases from J, with 15 bases between. Germline V CDR1 and CDR2: SGHDN, FVKESK. DNA for the CDR3: TGTGCCAGCAGCCAAGACTACAGGGCGGTGTTCACAGATACGCAGTATTTT. It translates to CASSQDYRAVFTDTQYF.

This sequence joins TRBV19 and TRBJ1-1; 10 bases are a match to TRBD1. The length of the CDR3 is 15 residues. V dropped 4 bases and J dropped 7; count of bases not matched to a gene: 9. Germline-derived CDR1 and CDR2 are LNHDA and SQIVND (reference sequence). For the CDR3, the DNA is TGTGCCAGTAGTACAACCCGGACAGGGGGTCATGAAGCTTTCTTT. Translated: CASSTTRTGGHEAFF.

The chain recombines TRBV11-2 with TRBJ1-5; D might be TRBD1 (6 bases). This CDR3 region has 16 residues. V was cut by 5 bases and J by 0 bases, with 14 bases left in between. Germline assignment: CDR1 SGHAT and CDR2 FQNNGV. In DNA form, the CDR3 reads TGTGCCAGCAGCCCGGCAGGACAGAATAGCAATCAGCCCCAGCATTTT. Protein: CASSPAGQNSNQPQHF. Full variable domain (rest looked up from reference TRBV11-2 and TRBJ1-5): EAGVAQSPRYKIIEKRQSVAFWCNPISGHATLYWYQQILGQGPKLLIQFQNNGVVDDSQLPKDRFSAERLKGVDSTLKIQPAKLEDSAVYLCASSPAGQNSNQPQHFGDGTRLSIL.

The rearrangement joins TRBV29-1 to TRBJ2-7, with D perhaps TRBD1 or TRBD2 (5 bases each). V lost 5 bases and J lost 4, with 18 bases in between. The CDR3 consists of 14 residues. In germline, CDR1 is SQVTM, CDR2 ANQGSEA. The CDR3 DNA follows: TGCAGCGTTACTCAAGCCGGGACCGCGTACGAGCAGTACTTC. Translated, it gives CSVTQAGTAYEQYF.

This rearrangement joins TRBV12-5 to TRBJ2-7; D may correspond to TRBD1 or TRBD2 (5 bases each). Per germline, CDR1 LGHNT and CDR2 FRNRAP. This CDR3 spans 14 amino acids. V was cut by 5 bases and J by 2 bases, with 13 bases left in between. The CDR3 sequence is CASGNRSGTYEQYF. As DNA, the CDR3 is TGTGCTAGTGGTAACAGGTCGGGAACCTACGAGCAGTACTTC.

The chain is built from TRBV6-4 and TRBJ2-7; TRBD1 aligns across 10 bases. Germline values: CDR1 MRHNA, CDR2 SNTAGT. The CDR3 runs 14 residues. V lost 2 bases and J lost 13; bases outside the gene matches: 11. CDR3 DNA: TGTGCCAGCAGTGACCGTCCCGGGACAGGGGATTACTACTTC. It translates to CASSDRPGTGDYYF.

J is TRBJ1-1 and V is TRBV5-1; D possibly corresponds to TRBD1 (6 bases). CDR1 SGHRS and CDR2 YFSETQ come from the germline V gene. The CDR3 totals 15 residues. The V gene lost 4 bases and the J gene lost 1 base, with 14 bases spanning the gap. CDR3 in amino acids: CASSDQGQENTEAFF. CDR3 DNA: TGCGCCAGCAGCGATCAGGGACAAGAGAACACTGAAGCTTTCTTT.

The chain uses TRBV14 and TRBJ1-3; D gene unclear. This CDR3 has 15 residues. Germline V gene lookup returns CDR1 SGHDN and CDR2 FVKESK. The V gene lost 0 bases and the J gene lost 0 bases, with 6 bases spanning the gap. The DNA of the CDR3 is TGTGCCAGCAGCCAAGAACGGGGCTCTGGAAACACCATATATTTT. The encoded protein is CASSQERGSGNTIYF.

V and J are TRBV4-2 and TRBJ2-2, with D perhaps TRBD2 (6 bases). This CDR3 region has 20 residues. Germline-derived CDR1 and CDR2 are LGHNA and YNFKEQ. V shed 3 bases and J shed 1 base, with 24 bases lying between them. Written as DNA, the CDR3 is TGTGCCAGCAGCCATACCCTCGGTCCGGGGGAACGATTGAACACCGGGGAGCTGTTTTTT. Amino acid sequence: CASSHTLGPGERLNTGELFF.

A note on this clone: At one end the junction does not follow the germline gene, possibly because of a read error. The V gene is TRBV6-4, the J gene TRBJ2-3; TRBD2 matches at 9 bases. Germline values: CDR1 MRHNA, CDR2 SNTAGT. There are 15 residues in the CDR3. The CDR3 protein is CASSPVGTSKDTQYF. CDR3 DNA sequence: TGTGCCAGCAGCCCGGTTGGGACTAGCAAAGATACGCAGTATTTT.

This clone was seen a few times. The rearrangement links TRBV15 to TRBJ1-5; 9 nucleotides agree with TRBD1. The J segment lost 8 bases and the V segment lost 0 bases, leaving 8 bases of the junction unmatched. Germline V gene lookup returns CDR1 LNHNV and CDR2 YYDKDF (reference sequence). The CDR3 is 16 residues long. The CDR3 nucleotides are TGTGCCACCAGCAGAGATAGAACAGGGGGCCAGAAGCCCCAGCATTTT. Residues: CATSRDRTGGQKPQHF.